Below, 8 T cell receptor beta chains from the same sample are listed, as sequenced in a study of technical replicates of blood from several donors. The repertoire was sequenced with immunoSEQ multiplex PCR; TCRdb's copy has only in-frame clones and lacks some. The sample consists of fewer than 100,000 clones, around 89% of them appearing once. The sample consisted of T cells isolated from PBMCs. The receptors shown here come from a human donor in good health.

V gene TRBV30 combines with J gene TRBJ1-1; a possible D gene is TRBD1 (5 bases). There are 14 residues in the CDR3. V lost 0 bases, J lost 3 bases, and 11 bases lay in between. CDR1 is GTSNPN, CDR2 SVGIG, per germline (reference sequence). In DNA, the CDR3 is TGTGCCTGGAGTGTGCACAGGTTTGACACTGAAGCTTTCTTT. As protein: CAWSVHRFDTEAFF.

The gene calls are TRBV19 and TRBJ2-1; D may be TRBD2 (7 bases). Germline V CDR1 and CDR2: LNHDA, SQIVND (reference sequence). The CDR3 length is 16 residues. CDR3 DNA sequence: TGTGCTAGCGGGCAGGGGAGGTACAGCTCCTACAATGAGCAGTTCTTC. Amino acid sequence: CASGQGRYSSYNEQFF.

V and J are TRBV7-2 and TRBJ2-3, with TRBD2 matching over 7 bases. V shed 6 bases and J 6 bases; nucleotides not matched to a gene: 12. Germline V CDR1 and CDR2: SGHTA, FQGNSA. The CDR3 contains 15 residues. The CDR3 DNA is TGTGCCAGCAGTTCTAAATCTAGCGGAGCGGATACGCAGTATTTT. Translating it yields CASSSKSSGADTQYF.

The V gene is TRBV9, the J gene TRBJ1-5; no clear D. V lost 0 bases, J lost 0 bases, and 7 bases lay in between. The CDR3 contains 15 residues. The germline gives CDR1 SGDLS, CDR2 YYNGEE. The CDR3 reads CASSVGTNSNQPQHF. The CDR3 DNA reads TGTGCCAGCAGCGTAGGCACTAATAGCAATCAGCCCCAGCATTTT. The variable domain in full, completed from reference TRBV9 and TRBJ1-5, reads DSGVTQTPKHLITATGQRVTLRCSPRSGDLSVYWYQQSLDQGLQFLIQYYNGEERAKGNILERFSAQQFPDLHSELNLSSLELGDSALYFCASSVGTNSNQPQHFGDGTRLSIL.

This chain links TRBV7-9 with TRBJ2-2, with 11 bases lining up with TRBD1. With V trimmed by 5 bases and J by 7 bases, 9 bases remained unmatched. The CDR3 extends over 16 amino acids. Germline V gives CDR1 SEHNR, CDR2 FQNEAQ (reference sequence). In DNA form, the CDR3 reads TGTGCCAGCAGCAGGAGCGGGACAGGGGGAATCGGGGAGCTGTTTTTT. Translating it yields CASSRSGTGGIGELFF.

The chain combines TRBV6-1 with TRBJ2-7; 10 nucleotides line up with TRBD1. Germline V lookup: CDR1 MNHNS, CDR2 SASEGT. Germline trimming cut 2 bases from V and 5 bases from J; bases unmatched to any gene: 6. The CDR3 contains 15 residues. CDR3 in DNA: TGTGCCAGCAGTGAATCGGGGACAGGGGATCACGAGCAGTACTTC. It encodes CASSESGTGDHEQYF.

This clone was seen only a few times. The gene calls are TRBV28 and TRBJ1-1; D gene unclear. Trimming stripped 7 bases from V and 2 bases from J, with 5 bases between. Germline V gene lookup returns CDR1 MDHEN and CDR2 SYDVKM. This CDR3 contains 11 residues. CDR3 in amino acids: CASILNTEAFF. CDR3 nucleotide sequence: TGTGCCAGCATCTTAAACACTGAAGCTTTCTTT.

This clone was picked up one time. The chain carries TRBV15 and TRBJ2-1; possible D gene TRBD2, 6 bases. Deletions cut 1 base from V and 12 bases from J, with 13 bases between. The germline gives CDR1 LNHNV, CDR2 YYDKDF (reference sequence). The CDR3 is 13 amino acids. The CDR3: CATSRGPDYWQFF. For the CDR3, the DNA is TGTGCCACCAGCAGAGGGCCGGACTATTGGCAGTTCTTC. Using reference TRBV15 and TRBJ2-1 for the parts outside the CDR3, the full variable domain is DAMVIQNPRYQVTQFGKPVTLSCSQTLNHNVMYWYQQKSSQAPKLLFHYYDKDFNNEADTPDNFQSRRPNTSFCFLDIRSPGLGDTAMYLCATSRGPDYWQFFGPGTRLTVL.